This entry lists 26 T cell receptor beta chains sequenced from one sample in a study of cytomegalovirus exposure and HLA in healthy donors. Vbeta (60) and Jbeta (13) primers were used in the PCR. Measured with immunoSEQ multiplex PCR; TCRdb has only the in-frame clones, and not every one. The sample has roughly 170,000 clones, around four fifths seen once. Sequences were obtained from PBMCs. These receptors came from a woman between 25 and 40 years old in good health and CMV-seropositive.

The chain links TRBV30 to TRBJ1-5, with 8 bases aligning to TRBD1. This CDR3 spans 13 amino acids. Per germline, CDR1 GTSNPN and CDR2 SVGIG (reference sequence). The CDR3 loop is CAFGQGPNQPQHF. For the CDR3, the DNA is TGTGCTTTCGGACAGGGACCGAATCAGCCCCAGCATTTT. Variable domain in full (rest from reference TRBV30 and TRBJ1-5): SQTIHQWPATLVQPVGSPLSLECTVEGTSNPNLYWYRQAAGRGLQLLFYSVGIGQISSEVPQNLSASRPQDRQFILSSKKLLLSDSGFYLCAFGQGPNQPQHFGDGTRLSIL.

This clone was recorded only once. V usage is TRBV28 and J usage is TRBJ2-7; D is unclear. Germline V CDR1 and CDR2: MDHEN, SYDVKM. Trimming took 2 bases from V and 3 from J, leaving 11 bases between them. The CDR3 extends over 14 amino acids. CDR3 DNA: TGTGCCAGCAGTTTAATACAGAATCGCTACGAGCAGTACTTC. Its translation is CASSLIQNRYEQYF.

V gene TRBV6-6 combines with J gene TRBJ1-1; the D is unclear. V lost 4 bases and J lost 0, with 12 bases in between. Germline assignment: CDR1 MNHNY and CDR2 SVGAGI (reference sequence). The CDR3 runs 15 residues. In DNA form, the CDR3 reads TGTGCCAGCAGTTCTCCGGGAAACATGAACACTGAAGCTTTCTTT. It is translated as CASSSPGNMNTEAFF.

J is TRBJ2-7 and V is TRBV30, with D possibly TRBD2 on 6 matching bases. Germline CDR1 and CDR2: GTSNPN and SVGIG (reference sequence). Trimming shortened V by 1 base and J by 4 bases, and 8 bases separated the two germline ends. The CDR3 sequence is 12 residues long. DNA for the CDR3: TGTGCCTGGAGTGAAGGAGGGTACGAGCAGTACTTC. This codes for CAWSEGGYEQYF.

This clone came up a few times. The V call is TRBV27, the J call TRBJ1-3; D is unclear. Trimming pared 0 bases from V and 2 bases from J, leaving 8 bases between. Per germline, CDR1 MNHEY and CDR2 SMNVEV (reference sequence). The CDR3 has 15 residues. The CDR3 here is CASSLSGFAGNTIYF. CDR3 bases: TGTGCCAGCAGTTTATCCGGGTTTGCTGGAAACACCATATATTTT.

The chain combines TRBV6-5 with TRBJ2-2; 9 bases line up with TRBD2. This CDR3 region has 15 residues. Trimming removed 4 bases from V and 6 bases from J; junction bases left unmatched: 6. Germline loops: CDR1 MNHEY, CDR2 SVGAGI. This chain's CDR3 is CASSWREGPPGELFF. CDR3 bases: TGTGCCAGCAGTTGGCGGGAGGGCCCTCCCGGGGAGCTGTTTTTT.

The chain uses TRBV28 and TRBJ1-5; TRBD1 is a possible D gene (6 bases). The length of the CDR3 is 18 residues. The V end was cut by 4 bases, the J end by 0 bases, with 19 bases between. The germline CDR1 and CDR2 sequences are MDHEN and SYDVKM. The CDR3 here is CASSSTPGGGYSNQPQHF. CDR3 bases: TGTGCCAGCAGTTCCACCCCGGGGGGCGGATATAGCAATCAGCCCCAGCATTTT.

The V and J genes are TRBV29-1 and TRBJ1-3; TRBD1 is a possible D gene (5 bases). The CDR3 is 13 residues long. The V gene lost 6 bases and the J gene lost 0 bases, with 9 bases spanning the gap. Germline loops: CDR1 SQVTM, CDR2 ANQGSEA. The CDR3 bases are TGCAGCGTGGGGCAGAGCTCTGGAAACACCATATATTTT. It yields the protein CSVGQSSGNTIYF.

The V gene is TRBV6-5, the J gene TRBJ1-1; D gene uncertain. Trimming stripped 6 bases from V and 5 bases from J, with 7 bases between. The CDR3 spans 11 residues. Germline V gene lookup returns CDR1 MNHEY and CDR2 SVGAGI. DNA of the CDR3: TGTGCCAGCAGCGAGGGTACTGAAGCTTTCTTT. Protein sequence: CASSEGTEAFF.

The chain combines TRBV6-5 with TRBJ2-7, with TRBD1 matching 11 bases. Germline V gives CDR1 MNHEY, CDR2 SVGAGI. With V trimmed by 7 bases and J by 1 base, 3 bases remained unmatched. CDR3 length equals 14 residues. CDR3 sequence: CASIRDRGSYEQYF. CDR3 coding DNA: TGTGCCAGCATACGGGACAGGGGGTCCTACGAGCAGTACTTC.

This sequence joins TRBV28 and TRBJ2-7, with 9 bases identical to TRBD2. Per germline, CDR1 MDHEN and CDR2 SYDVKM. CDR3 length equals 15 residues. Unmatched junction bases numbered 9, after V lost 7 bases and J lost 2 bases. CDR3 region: CASTAGLAGTYEQYF. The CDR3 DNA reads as TGTGCCAGCACGGCGGGGCTAGCGGGAACCTACGAGCAGTACTTC. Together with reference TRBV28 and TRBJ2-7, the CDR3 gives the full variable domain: DVKVTQSSRYLVKRTGEKVFLECVQDMDHENMFWYRQDPGLGLRLIYFSYDVKMKEKGDIPEGYSVSREKKERFSLILESASTNQTSMYLCASTAGLAGTYEQYFGPGTRLTVT.

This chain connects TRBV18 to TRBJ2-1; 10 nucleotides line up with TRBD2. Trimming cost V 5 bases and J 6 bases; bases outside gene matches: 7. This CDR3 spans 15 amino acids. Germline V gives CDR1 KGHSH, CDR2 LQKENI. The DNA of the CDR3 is TGTGCCAGCTCAGACATAGCGGGAGGAGGCAATGAGCAGTTCTTC. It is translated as CASSDIAGGGNEQFF.

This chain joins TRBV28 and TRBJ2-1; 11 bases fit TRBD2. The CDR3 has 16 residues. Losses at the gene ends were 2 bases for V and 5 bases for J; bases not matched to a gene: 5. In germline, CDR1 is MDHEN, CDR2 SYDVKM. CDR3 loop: CASSLNPGLADNEQFF. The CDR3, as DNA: TGTGCCAGCAGTTTAAACCCGGGACTAGCGGACAATGAGCAGTTCTTC.

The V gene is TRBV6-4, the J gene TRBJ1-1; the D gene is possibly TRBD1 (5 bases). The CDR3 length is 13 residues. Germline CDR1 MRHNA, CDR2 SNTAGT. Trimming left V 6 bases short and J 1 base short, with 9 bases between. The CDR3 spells CASRDTKNTEAFF. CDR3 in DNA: TGTGCCAGCAGGGACACTAAGAACACTGAAGCTTTCTTT.

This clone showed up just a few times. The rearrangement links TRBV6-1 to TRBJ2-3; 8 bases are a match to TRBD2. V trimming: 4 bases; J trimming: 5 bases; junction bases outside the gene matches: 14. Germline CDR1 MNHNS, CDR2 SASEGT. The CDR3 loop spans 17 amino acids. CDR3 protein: CASSVGGRTSRVDTQYF. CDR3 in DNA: TGTGCCAGCAGTGTGGGGGGGCGGACTAGCAGGGTAGATACGCAGTATTTT.

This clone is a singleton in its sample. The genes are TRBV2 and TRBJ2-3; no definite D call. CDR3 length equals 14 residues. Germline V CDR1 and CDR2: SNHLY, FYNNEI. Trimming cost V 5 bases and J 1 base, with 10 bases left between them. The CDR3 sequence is CASSLFRGTDTQYF. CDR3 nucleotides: TGTGCCAGCAGTTTATTCCGGGGCACAGATACGCAGTATTTT.

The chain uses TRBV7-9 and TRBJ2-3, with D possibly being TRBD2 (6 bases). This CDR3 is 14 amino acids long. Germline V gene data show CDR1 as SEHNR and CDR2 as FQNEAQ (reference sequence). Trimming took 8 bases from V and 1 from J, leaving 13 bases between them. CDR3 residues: CASGRRVGTDTQYF. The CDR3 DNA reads TGTGCCAGCGGCAGGAGGGTAGGCACAGATACGCAGTATTTT.

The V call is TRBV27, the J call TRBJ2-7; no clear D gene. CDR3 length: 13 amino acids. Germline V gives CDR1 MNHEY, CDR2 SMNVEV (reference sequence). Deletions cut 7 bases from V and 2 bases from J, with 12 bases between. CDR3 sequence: CASKKKPAYEQYF. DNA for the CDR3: TGTGCCAGCAAGAAGAAGCCCGCCTACGAGCAGTACTTC.

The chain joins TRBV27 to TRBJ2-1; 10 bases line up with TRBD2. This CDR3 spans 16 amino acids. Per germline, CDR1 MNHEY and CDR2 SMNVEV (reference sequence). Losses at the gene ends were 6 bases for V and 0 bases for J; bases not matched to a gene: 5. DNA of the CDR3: TGTGCCAGCAGCCCGAGCGGGGGGGCCTCCTACAATGAGCAGTTCTTC. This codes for CASSPSGGASYNEQFF.

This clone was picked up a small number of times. The CDR3 coding sequence is TGTGCCAGTAAGGAGGTATGGACCTACTCTGGAAACACCATATATTTT. Its protein product is CASKEVWTYSGNTIYF. The chain has TRBV19 and TRBJ1-3; no clear D. V lost 7 bases and J lost 0, with 16 bases in between. The germline gives CDR1 LNHDA, CDR2 SQIVND (reference sequence). The CDR3 sequence is 16 residues long.

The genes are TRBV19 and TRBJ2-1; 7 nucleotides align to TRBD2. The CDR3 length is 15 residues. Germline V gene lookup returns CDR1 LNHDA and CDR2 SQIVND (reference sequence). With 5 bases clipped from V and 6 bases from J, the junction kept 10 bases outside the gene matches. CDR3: CASSPGLGPSNEQFF. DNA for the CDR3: TGTGCCAGTAGTCCTGGACTAGGTCCTTCCAATGAGCAGTTCTTC.

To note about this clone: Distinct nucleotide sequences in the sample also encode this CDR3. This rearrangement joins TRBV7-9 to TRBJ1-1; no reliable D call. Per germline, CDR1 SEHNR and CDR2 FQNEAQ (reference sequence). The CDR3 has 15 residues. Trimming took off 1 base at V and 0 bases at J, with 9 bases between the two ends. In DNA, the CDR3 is TGTGCCAGCAGCTTAGTCCGGGGAATGAACACTGAAGCTTTCTTT. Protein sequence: CASSLVRGMNTEAFF.

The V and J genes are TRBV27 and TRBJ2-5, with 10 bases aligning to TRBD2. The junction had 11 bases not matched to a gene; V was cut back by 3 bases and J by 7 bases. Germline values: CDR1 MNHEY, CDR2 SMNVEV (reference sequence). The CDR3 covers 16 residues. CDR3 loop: CASSLTSGPPRGTQYF. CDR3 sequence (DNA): TGTGCCAGCAGTTTGACTAGCGGGCCCCCCAGGGGGACCCAGTACTTC.

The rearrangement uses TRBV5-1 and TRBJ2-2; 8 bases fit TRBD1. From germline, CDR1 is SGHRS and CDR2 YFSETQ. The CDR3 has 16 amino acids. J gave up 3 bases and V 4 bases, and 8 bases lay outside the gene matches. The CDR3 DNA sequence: TGCGCCAGCAGCACCTCCGGACAGGGTTACACCGGGGAGCTGTTTTTT. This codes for CASSTSGQGYTGELFF.

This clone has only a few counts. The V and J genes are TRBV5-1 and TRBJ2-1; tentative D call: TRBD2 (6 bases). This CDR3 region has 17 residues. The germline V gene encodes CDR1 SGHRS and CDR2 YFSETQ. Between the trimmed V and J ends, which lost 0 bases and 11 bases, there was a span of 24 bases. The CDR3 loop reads CASSLDLRGGIVRKQFF. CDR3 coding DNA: TGCGCCAGCAGCTTGGATCTACGAGGCGGGATAGTCCGTAAGCAGTTCTTC.

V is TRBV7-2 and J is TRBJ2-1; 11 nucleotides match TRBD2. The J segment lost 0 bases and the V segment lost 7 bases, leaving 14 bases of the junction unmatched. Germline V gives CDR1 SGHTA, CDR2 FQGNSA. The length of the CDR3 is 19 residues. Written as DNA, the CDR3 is TGTGCCAGCAATCTTCCGGGACTAGCGGCGATATCCTCCTACAATGAGCAGTTCTTC. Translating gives CASNLPGLAAISSYNEQFF. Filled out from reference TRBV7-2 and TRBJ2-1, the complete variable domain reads GAGVSQSPSNKVTEKGKDVELRCDPISGHTALYWYRQSLGQGLEFLIYFQGNSAPDKSGLPSDRFSAERTGGSVSTLTIQRTQQEDSAVYLCASNLPGLAAISSYNEQFFGPGTRLTVL.